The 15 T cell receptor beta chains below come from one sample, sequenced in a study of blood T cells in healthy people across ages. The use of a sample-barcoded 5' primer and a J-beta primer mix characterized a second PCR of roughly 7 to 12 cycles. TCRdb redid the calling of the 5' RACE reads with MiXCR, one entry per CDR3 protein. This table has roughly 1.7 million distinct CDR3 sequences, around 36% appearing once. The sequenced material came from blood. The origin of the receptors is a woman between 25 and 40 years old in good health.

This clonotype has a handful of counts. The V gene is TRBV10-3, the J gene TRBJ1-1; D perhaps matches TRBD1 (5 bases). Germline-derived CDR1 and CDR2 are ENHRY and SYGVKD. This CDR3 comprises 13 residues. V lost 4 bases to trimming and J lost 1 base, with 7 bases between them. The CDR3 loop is CAISVGENTEAFF. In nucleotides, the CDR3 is TGTGCCATCAGTGTAGGGGAGAACACTGAAGCTTTCTTT.

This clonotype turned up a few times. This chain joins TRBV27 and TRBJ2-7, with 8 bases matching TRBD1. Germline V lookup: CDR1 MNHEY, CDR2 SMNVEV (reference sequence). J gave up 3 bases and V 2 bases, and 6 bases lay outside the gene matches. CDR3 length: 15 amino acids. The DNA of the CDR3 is TGTGCCAGCAGTTTAAGGACAGGGAAAGGCTACGAGCAGTACTTC. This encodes CASSLRTGKGYEQYF.

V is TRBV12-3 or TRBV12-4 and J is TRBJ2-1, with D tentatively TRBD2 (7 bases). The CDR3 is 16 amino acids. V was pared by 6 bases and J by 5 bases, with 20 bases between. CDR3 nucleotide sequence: TGTGCCAGCAGCTCATATGGGGGGGGCAGGGACAATGAGCAGTTCTTC. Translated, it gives CASSSYGGGRDNEQFF.

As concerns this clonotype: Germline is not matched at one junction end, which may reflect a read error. In nucleotides, the CDR3 is TGTGCCTGCAGTGGCCCCAAACGACAGGTGCGACGATCACCCCTCCACTTT. Protein product: CACSGPKRQVRRSPLHF. The V call is TRBV25-1, the J call TRBJ1-6; D is perhaps TRBD1 (6 bases). In germline, CDR1 is MGHDK, CDR2 SYGVNS. The CDR3 length is 17 residues. The full variable domain, with the rest looked up from reference TRBV25-1 and TRBJ1-6, is EADIYQTPRYLVIGTGKKITLECSQTMGHDKMYWYQQDPGMELHLIHYSYGVNSTEKGDLSSESTVSRIRTEHFPLTLESARPSHTSQYLCACSGPKRQVRRSPLHFGNGTRLTVT.

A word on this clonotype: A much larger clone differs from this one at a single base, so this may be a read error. The CDR3 region is CSATSGWDEQFF. CDR3 sequence (DNA): TGCAGCGCCACTAGCGGGTGGGATGAGCAGTTCTTC. V is TRBV29-1 and J is TRBJ2-1; TRBD2 agrees at 9 bases. The CDR3 totals 12 residues. Losses at the gene ends were 7 bases for V and 8 bases for J; bases not matched to a gene: 6. Germline V lookup: CDR1 SQVTM, CDR2 ANQGSEA.

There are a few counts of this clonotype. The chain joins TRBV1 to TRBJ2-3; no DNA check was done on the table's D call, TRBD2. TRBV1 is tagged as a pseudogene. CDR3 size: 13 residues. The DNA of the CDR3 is TGCACCGGCGGAGGGCAAGACACAGATACGCAGTATTTT. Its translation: CTGGGQDTDTQYF.

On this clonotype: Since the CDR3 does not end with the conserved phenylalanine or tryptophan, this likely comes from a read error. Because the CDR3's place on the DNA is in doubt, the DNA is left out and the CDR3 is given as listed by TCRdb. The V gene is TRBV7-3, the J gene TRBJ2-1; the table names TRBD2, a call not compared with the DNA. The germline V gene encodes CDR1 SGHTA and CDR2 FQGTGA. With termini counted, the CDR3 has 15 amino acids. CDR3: CASSLRATSDDEQFI.

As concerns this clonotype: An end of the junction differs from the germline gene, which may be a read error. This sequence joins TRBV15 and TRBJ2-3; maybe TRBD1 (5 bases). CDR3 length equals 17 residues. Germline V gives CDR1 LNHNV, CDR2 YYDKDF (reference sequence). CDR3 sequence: CATSRAPFEVSTGTQYF. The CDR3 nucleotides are TGTGCCACCAGCAGAGCCCCTTTTGAGGTTAGCACAGGTACGCAGTATTTT. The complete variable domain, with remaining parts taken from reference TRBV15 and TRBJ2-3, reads DAMVIQNPRYQVTQFGKPVTLSCSQTLNHNVMYWYQQKSSQAPKLLFHYYDKDFNNEADTPDNFQSRRPNTSFCFLDIRSPGLGDTAMYLCATSRAPFEVSTGTQYFGPGTRLTVL.

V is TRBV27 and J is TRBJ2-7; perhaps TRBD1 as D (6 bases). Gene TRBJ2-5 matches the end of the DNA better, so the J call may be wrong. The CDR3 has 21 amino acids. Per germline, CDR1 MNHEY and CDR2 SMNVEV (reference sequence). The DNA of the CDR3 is TGTGCCAGCAGTTTATCGTGGACAGCACTAGTGGGGGCGGATAGGAAAGAGACCCAGTACTTC. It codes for CASSLSWTALVGADRKETQYF.

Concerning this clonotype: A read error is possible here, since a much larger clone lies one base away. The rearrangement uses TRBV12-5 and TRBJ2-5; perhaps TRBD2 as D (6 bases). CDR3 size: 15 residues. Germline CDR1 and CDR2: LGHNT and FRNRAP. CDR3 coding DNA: TGTGTTAGTGGTTTGGGGACTGGAATAAAAGTGACCCAGTACTTC. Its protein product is CVSGLGTGIKVTQYF.

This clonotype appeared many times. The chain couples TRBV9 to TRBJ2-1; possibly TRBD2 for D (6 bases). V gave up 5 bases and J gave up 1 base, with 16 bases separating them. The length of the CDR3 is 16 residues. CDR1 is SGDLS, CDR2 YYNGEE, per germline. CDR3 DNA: TGTGCCAGCAGTCCTCTCGGGAGTCCTTCCTACAATGAGCAGTTCTTC. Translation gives CASSPLGSPSYNEQFF.

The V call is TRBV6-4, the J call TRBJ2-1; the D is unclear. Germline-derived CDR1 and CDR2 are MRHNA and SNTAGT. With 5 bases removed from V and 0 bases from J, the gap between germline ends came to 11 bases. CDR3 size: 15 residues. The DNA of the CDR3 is TGTGCCAGCAGTCCTCTGCCCAGCTCCTACAATGAGCAGTTCTTC. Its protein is CASSPLPSSYNEQFF.

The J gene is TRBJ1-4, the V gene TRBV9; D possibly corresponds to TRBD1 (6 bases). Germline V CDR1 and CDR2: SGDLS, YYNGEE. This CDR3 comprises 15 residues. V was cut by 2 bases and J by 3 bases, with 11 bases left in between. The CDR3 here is CASSVTGIPNEKLFF. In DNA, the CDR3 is TGTGCCAGCAGCGTTACAGGGATTCCTAATGAAAAACTGTTTTTT.

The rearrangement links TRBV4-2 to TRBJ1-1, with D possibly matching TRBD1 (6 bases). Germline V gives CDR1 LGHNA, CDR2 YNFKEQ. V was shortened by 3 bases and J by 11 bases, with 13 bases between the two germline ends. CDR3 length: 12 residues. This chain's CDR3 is CASSHGEGEAFF. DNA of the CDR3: TGTGCCAGCAGCCACGGCGAGGGGGAGGCTTTCTTT.

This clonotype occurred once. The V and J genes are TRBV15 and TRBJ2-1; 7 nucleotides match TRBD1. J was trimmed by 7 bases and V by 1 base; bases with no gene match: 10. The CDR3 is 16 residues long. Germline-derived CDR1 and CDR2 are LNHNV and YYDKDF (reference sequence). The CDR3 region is CATSRVAWGTENEQFF. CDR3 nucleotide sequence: TGTGCCACCAGCAGAGTAGCCTGGGGGACAGAAAATGAGCAGTTCTTC.